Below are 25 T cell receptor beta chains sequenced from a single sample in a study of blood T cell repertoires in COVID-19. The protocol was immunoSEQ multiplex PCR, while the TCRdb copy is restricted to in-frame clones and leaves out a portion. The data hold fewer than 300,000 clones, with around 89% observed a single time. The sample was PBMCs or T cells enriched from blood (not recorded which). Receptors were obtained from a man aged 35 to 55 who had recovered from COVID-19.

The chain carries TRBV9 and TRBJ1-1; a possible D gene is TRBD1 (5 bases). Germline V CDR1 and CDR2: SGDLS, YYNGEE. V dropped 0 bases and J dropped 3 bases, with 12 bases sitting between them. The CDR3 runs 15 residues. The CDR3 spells CASSVVVGGDTEAFF. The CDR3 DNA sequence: TGTGCCAGCAGCGTAGTAGTGGGGGGTGACACTGAAGCTTTCTTT.

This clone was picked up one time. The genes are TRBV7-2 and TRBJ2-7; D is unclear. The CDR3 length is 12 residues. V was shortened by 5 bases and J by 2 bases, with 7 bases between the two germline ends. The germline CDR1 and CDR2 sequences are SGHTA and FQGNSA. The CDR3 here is CASSQLAYEQYF. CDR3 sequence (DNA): TGTGCCAGCAGCCAGCTAGCCTACGAGCAGTACTTC.

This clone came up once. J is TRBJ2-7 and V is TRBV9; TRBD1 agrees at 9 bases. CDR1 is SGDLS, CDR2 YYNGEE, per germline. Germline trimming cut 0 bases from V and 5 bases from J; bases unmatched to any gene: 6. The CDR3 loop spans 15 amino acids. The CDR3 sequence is CASSVDPGQGHEQYF. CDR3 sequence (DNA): TGTGCCAGCAGCGTAGATCCGGGACAGGGCCACGAGCAGTACTTC.

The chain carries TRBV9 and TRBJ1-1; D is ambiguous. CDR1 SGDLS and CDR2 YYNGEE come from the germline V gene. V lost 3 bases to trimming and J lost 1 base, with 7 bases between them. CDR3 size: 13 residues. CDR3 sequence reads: CASSEPGNTEAFF. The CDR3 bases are TGTGCCAGCAGCGAGCCGGGGAACACTGAAGCTTTCTTT.

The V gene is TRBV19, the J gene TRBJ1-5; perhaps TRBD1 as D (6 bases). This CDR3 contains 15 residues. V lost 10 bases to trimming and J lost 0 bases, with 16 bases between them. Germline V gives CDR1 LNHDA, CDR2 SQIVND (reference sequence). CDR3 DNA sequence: TGTGCCACCTGGGGGCGAGGACTTAGCAATCAGCCCCAGCATTTT. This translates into CATWGRGLSNQPQHF.

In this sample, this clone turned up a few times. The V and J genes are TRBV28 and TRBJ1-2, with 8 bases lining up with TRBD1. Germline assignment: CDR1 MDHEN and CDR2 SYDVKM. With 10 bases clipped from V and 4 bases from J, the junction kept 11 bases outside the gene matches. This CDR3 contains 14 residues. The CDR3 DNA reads TGTGCCACCCTAGGGCAGGGGGCTATCTATGGCTACACCTTC. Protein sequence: CATLGQGAIYGYTF.

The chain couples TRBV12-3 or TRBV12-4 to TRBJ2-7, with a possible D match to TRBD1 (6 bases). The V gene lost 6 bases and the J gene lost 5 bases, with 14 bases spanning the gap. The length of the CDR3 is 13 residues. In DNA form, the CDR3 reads TGTGCCAGCAGCGCAACAGGGTATGACGAGCAGTACTTC. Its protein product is CASSATGYDEQYF.

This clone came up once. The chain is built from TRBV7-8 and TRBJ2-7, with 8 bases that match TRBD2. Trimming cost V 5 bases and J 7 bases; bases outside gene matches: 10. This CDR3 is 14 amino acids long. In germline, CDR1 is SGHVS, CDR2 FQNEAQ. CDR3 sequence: CASSPGTSALEQYF. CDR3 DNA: TGTGCCAGCAGCCCCGGGACTAGTGCGTTGGAGCAGTACTTC.

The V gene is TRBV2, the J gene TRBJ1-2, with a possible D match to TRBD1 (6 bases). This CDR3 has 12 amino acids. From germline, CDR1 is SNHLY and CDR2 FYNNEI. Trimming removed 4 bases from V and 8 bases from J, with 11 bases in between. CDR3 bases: TGTGCCAGCAGTGCAGGACAGTGGGGCTACACCTTC. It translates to CASSAGQWGYTF.

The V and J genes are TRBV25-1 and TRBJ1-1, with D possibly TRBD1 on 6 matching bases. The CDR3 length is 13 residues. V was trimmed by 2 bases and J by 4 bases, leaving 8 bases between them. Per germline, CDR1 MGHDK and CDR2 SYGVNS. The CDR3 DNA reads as TGTGCCAGCAGTGAAAGGACAGCCACTGAAGCTTTCTTT. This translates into CASSERTATEAFF.

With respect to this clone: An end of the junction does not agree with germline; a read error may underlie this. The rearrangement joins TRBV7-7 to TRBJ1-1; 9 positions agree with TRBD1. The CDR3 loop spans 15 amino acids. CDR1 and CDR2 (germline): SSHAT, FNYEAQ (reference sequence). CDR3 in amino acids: CASSPMGQGNTEAFF. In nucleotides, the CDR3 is TGTGCTAGCAGCCCAATGGGACAGGGGAACACTGAAGCTTTCTTT.

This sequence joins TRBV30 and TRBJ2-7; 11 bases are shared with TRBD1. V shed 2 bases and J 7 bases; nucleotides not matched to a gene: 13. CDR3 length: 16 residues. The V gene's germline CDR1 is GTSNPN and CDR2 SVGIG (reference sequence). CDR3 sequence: CAWSTVLGTGGNEQYF. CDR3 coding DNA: TGTGCCTGGAGTACAGTGTTGGGGACAGGGGGTAATGAGCAGTACTTC. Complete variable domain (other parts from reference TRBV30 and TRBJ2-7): SQTIHQWPATLVQPVGSPLSLECTVEGTSNPNLYWYRQAAGRGLQLLFYSVGIGQISSEVPQNLSASRPQDRQFILSSKKLLLSDSGFYLCAWSTVLGTGGNEQYFGPGTRLTVT.

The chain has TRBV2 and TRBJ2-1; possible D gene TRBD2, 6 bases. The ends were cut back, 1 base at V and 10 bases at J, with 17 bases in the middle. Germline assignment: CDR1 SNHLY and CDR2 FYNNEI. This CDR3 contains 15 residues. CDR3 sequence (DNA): TGTGCCAGCAGTGAAGAGCCCAAACTAGCCGGCGAGCAGTTCTTC. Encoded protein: CASSEEPKLAGEQFF.

CDR3 residues: CASSVDTGAGGYTF. CDR3 bases: TGTGCCAGCAGCGTAGATACAGGGGCAGGCGGCTACACCTTC. J is TRBJ1-2 and V is TRBV9; 7 nucleotides align to TRBD1. The germline V gene has CDR1 SGDLS and CDR2 YYNGEE. The CDR3 consists of 14 residues. The J segment lost 8 bases and the V segment lost 0 bases, leaving 7 bases of the junction unmatched. Filled out from reference TRBV9 and TRBJ1-2, the complete variable domain reads DSGVTQTPKHLITATGQRVTLRCSPRSGDLSVYWYQQSLDQGLQFLIQYYNGEERAKGNILERFSAQQFPDLHSELNLSSLELGDSALYFCASSVDTGAGGYTFGSGTRLTVV.

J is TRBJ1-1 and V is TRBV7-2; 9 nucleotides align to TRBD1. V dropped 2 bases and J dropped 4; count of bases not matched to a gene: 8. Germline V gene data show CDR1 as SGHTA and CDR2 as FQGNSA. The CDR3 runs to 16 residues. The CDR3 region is CASSLMPSTGGTEAFF. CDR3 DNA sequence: TGTGCCAGCAGCTTAATGCCTTCGACAGGGGGCACTGAAGCTTTCTTT.

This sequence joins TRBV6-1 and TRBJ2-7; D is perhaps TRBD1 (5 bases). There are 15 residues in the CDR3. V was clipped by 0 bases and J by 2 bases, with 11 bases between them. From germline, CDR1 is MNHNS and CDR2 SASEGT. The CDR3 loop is CASSEAVRVTYEQYF. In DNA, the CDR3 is TGTGCCAGCAGTGAAGCGGTCAGGGTTACCTACGAGCAGTACTTC.

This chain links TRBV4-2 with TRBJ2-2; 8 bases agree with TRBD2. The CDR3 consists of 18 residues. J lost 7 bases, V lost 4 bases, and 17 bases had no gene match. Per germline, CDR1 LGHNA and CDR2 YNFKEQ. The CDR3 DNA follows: TGTGCCAGCAGCCTCCTGAGTCGAGTCGGGGGGGCCGGCGGGGAGCTGTTTTTT. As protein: CASSLLSRVGGAGGELFF.

This chain's CDR3 is CASSPTVWTGFSTGELFF. DNA for the CDR3: TGTGCCAGCAGCCCCACTGTGTGGACAGGGTTTAGCACCGGGGAGCTGTTTTTT. The rearrangement links TRBV7-6 to TRBJ2-2, with 8 bases matching TRBD1. The CDR3 consists of 18 residues. With V trimmed by 5 bases and J by 4 bases, 15 bases remained unmatched. CDR1 is SGHVS and CDR2 is FNYEAQ in the germline V gene.

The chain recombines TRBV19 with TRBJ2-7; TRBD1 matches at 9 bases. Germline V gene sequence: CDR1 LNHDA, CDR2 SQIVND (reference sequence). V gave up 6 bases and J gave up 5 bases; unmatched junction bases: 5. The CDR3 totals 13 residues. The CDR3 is CASSLDRGNEQYF. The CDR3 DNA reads TGTGCCAGTAGCTTGGACAGGGGAAACGAGCAGTACTTC.

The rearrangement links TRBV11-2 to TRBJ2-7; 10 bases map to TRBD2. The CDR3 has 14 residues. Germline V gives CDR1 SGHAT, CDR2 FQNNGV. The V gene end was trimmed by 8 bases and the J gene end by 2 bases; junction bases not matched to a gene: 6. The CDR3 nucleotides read TGTGCCAGCCGATTAGCGGGAGGCGCCTACGAGCAGTACTTC. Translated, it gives CASRLAGGAYEQYF.

The DNA of the CDR3 is TGCGCCAGCAGCTTAGAGGGAGAAGAGACCCAGTACTTC. Residues: CASSLEGEETQYF. The chain links TRBV5-1 to TRBJ2-5; D might be TRBD2 (5 bases). Trimming shortened V by 2 bases and J by 3 bases, and 8 bases separated the two germline ends. Per germline, CDR1 SGHRS and CDR2 YFSETQ. The CDR3 is 13 amino acids.

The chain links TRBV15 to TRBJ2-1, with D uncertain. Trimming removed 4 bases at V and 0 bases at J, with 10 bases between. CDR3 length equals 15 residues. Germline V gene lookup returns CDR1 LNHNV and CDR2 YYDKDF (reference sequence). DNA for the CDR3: TGTGCCACCAGCACCGACTCCGGCTCCTACAATGAGCAGTTCTTC. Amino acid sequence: CATSTDSGSYNEQFF.

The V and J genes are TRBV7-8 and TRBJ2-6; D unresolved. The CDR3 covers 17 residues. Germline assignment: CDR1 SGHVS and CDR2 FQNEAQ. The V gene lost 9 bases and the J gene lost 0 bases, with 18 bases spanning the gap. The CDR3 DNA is TGTGCCAGTAGAGACACCCCGCGCAGCTCTGGGGCCAACGTCCTGACTTTC. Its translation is CASRDTPRSSGANVLTF.

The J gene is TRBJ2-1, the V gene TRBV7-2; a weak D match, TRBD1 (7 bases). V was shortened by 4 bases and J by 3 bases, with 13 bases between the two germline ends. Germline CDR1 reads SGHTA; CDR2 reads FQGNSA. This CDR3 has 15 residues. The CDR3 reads CASSSSGGHYNEQFF. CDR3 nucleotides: TGTGCCAGCAGCTCTTCAGGGGGGCACTACAATGAGCAGTTCTTC.

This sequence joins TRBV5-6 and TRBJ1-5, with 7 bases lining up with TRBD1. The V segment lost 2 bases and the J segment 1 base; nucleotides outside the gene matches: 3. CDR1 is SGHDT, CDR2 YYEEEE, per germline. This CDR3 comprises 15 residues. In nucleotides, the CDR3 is TGTGCCAGCAGCTTAGGGGGACAGAGCAATCAGCCCCAGCATTTT. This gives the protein CASSLGGQSNQPQHF.